The rows below give T cell receptor beta chains drawn from one sample of a study of shared clonotypes between healthy human individuals. Assay: immunoSEQ multiplex PCR; the TCRdb copy retains only in-frame clones and omits some. The sample lists 2 million to 2.5 million clones; around 95% were seen once. Sequences were obtained from naive CD4+ T cells sorted from blood. These receptors came from a man younger than 35 in good health. Each CDR3 is given without its conserved first and last residue.

v_gene,j_gene,CDR3aa
TRBV14,TRBJ2-2,ASSQDWNTGELF
TRBV6-5,TRBJ1-5,ASSRFGTVDQPQH
TRBV2,TRBJ2-7,ASSGGPAYEQY
TRBV6-7,TRBJ2-2,ASKRDRITGELF
TRBV27,TRBJ1-1,ASRPFRRGVVANTEAF
TRBV4-3,TRBJ1-1,ASSQERGSEAF
TRBV25-1,TRBJ1-2,ASSSGRAGYT
TRBV19,TRBJ2-1,ASSVGDPYNEQF
TRBV18,TRBJ2-7,ASSPFPGPQNEQY
TRBV10-1,TRBJ2-2,ASSEERGATGELF
TRBV6-6,TRBJ1-1,ASLRQALNTEAF
TRBV5-1,TRBJ2-1,ASSLGLRKPNEQF
TRBV19,TRBJ2-7,ASSTKTGYEQY
TRBV28,TRBJ2-2,ASSMDRVIAGELF
TRBV29-1,TRBJ2-5,SVAGLGETQY
TRBV7-9,TRBJ1-4,ASSLTAGNEKLF
TRBV10-2,TRBJ1-1,ASSEQMTGGF
TRBV4-3,TRBJ1-1,ASSQGRQGNTEAF
TRBV30,TRBJ2-7,ALSGGPYEQY
TRBV7-9,TRBJ1-5,ASSGGEQPQH
TRBV6-1,TRBJ1-2,ASRPAGGYGYT
TRBV11-2,TRBJ2-1,ASSFSWGTGNEQF
TRBV6-5,TRBJ2-7,ASSYGTSRVYEQY
TRBV7-2,TRBJ2-7,ASSLLAVSSYEQY
TRBV5-4,TRBJ1-1,ASSPGTGDTEAF
TRBV7-6,TRBJ1-1,ASSLADLNTEAF
TRBV7-8,TRBJ1-2,ASSPRDSRYGYT
TRBV7-9,TRBJ2-7,ASSLIPLAENYEQY
TRBV30,TRBJ1-5,AWSAQGYQPQH
TRBV5-4,TRBJ2-1,ASSLGGADEQF
TRBV6-4,TRBJ2-1,ATSRELDPSYNEQF
TRBV2,TRBJ1-5,ASSDEGRGKH
TRBV7-8,TRBJ2-7,ASSLQGNEQY
TRBV2,TRBJ1-4,ASSGQGKSTNEKLF
TRBV7-9,TRBJ1-3,ASSLAGTSGNTIY
TRBV6-6,TRBJ2-7,ASTWTDSSYEQY
TRBV2,TRBJ1-1,ASSENGTPNTEAF
TRBV6-5,TRBJ2-7,ASSLDPNIGIYEQY
TRBV19,TRBJ1-6,ASTMGQFGSPLH
TRBV6-5,TRBJ1-1,ASSSPGLLPLF
TRBV19,TRBJ2-3,ASSISPGADTQY